These T cell receptor beta chains were read from a single sample in a study of cytomegalovirus exposure and HLA in healthy donors. TCRdb's table, derived via immunoSEQ multiplex PCR, lists solely in-frame clones and lacks some. The table includes about 67,000 clones, around 67% detected once. Material for sequencing was PBMCs. The origin of the receptors is a woman aged 25 to 39 in good health and CMV-seronegative. CDR3s leave out the opening cysteine and the closing phenylalanine or tryptophan. Fields, in order: J gene, CDR3 length, V gene, CDR3 protein.

J: TRBJ2-7
length: 9
V: TRBV6-1
CDR3: ASSEGGEQY

J: TRBJ1-6
length: 13
V: TRBV28
CDR3: ASRDRLSYNSPLH

J: TRBJ1-1
length: 12
V: TRBV11-2
CDR3: ASSLSTVNTEAF

J: TRBJ2-7
length: 10
V: TRBV10-3
CDR3: AIRGSGYEQY

J: TRBJ2-7
length: 12
V: TRBV6-6
CDR3: ASSRQGQRSEQY

J: TRBJ2-5
length: 15
V: TRBV5-1
CDR3: ASSLLTSGGAGETQY

J: TRBJ2-1
length: 13
V: TRBV30
CDR3: AWRIGVSSYNEQF

J: TRBJ1-6
length: 13
V: TRBV5-6
CDR3: ASSMRQGVNSPLH

J: TRBJ2-7
length: 13
V: TRBV4-2
CDR3: ASSFSGGIGYEQY

J: TRBJ2-1
length: 13
V: TRBV7-2
CDR3: ASSLGAGGYNEQF

J: TRBJ2-7
length: 12
V: TRBV19
CDR3: ASSSAGGFYEQY

J: TRBJ2-2
length: 10
V: TRBV6-5
CDR3: ASKTSDGELF

J: TRBJ2-3
length: 14
V: TRBV6-1
CDR3: ASSERDRISTDTQY

J: TRBJ2-2
length: 15
V: TRBV7-2
CDR3: ASSGRNRVGPTGELF

J: TRBJ2-1
length: 12
V: TRBV27
CDR3: ASSHRDSGNEQF

J: TRBJ1-4
length: 13
V: TRBV5-6
CDR3: ASSGGGDTFEKLF

J: TRBJ1-2
length: 11
V: TRBV6-1
CDR3: ASSDTGGHGYT

J: TRBJ2-5
length: 9
V: TRBV28
CDR3: ASSYKETQY

J: TRBJ2-6
length: 11
V: TRBV29-1
CDR3: SVEVSGANVLI

J: TRBJ1-6
length: 14
V: TRBV5-6
CDR3: ASSLVGTEPDSPLH

J: TRBJ2-1
length: 14
V: TRBV4-3
CDR3: ASSQDRTGRGNEQF

J: TRBJ1-2
length: 11
V: TRBV19
CDR3: ASSILTGRGYT

J: TRBJ2-1
length: 14
V: TRBV6-4
CDR3: ASSRGGQGKYNEQF

J: TRBJ2-1
length: 14
V: TRBV7-3
CDR3: ASSLTDSSSYNEQF

J: TRBJ2-1
length: 14
V: TRBV5-4
CDR3: ASSRLLAGGSNEQF

J: TRBJ2-5
length: 12
V: TRBV19
CDR3: ASSILVHQETQY

J: TRBJ1-6
length: 12
V: TRBV27
CDR3: ASSQQGGGSPLH

J: TRBJ1-4
length: 12
V: TRBV7-2
CDR3: ASSPRTGNEKLF

J: TRBJ2-7
length: 13
V: TRBV27
CDR3: ASSLSYGGNYEQY

J: TRBJ2-3
length: 19
V: TRBV12-2
CDR3: ASRPRQRTSGGVPYTDTQY

J: TRBJ2-7
length: 12
V: TRBV7-3
CDR3: ASSSEGRLYEQY

J: TRBJ1-4
length: 13
V: TRBV14
CDR3: ASSQQGIGNEKLF

J: TRBJ1-2
length: 12
V: TRBV9
CDR3: ASSVDLQNYGYT

J: TRBJ2-6
length: 14
V: TRBV5-4
CDR3: ASSLAELSGANVLT

J: TRBJ2-5
length: 12
V: TRBV4-3
CDR3: ASSPRRRRDTQY

J: TRBJ2-5
length: 11
V: TRBV9
CDR3: ASSSRSQETQY

J: TRBJ1-6
length: 13
V: TRBV7-8
CDR3: ASRNRDRGNSPLH

J: TRBJ1-5
length: 14
V: TRBV9
CDR3: ASSRGTGGNNQPQH

J: TRBJ2-5
length: 12
V: TRBV7-2
CDR3: ASSSAGGRGTQY

J: TRBJ2-1
length: 10
V: TRBV15
CDR3: ATSTRVNEQF

J: TRBJ1-6
length: 11
V: TRBV6-5
CDR3: ASSSYYYSPLH

J: TRBJ1-2
length: 11
V: TRBV7-3
CDR3: ASSPVPNYGYT

J: TRBJ1-1
length: 11
V: TRBV11-2
CDR3: ASSPGVVTEAF

J: TRBJ1-4
length: 13
V: TRBV9
CDR3: ASSVAPQGGEKLF

J: TRBJ2-4
length: 11
V: TRBV29-1
CDR3: SVGLWEGNIQY

J: TRBJ2-7
length: 13
V: TRBV19
CDR3: ASSSAGTGAYEQY

J: TRBJ1-3
length: 13
V: TRBV9
CDR3: ASSRDRTTGNTIY

J: TRBJ2-6
length: 13
V: TRBV15
CDR3: ATSRDMSGANVLT

J: TRBJ2-1
length: 16
V: TRBV7-5
CDR3: ARSLAPSGGYSYNEQF